The 2 T cell receptor beta chains below come from one sample, sequenced in a study of blood T cell repertoires in COVID-19. Sequencing used immunoSEQ multiplex PCR; TCRdb keeps in-frame clones, though not all of them. The sample records 540,000 or so clones, roughly nine tenths being singletons. Source material: peripheral blood. These receptors were taken from a woman aged 50 to 60 with COVID-19, enrolled during active disease.

The rearrangement uses TRBV19 and TRBJ1-2; D is perhaps TRBD1 (5 bases). V shed 1 base and J shed 8 bases, with 8 bases lying between them. This CDR3 contains 12 residues. Germline CDR1 LNHDA, CDR2 SQIVND (reference sequence). The CDR3 is CASSIGGTGYTF. The CDR3 coding sequence is TGTGCCAGTAGTATAGGCGGGACCGGCTACACCTTC.

The V call is TRBV29-1, the J call TRBJ1-3, with TRBD1 as a possible D gene (5 bases). Germline loops: CDR1 SQVTM, CDR2 ANQGSEA. The CDR3 has 13 residues. V was shortened by 4 bases and J by 3 bases, with 10 bases between the two germline ends. In DNA form, the CDR3 reads TGCAGCGTTGGGGGTCAGGGTGGAAACACCATATATTTT. It translates to CSVGGQGGNTIYF.